Listed here are 30 T cell receptor beta chains from one sample, sequenced in a study of blood T cell repertoires in COVID-19. Clones were read by immunoSEQ multiplex PCR, and TCRdb kept only the in-frame ones, dropping some. The profile shows about 330,000 clones, more than 75% of them singletons. The specimen sequenced was PBMCs or T cells enriched from blood (not recorded which). The receptors here all came from a woman aged 18 to 35 who had recovered from COVID-19.

V usage is TRBV5-4 and J usage is TRBJ1-1; possible D gene TRBD1, 6 bases. Germline V gene data show CDR1 as SGHNT and CDR2 as YYREEE (reference sequence). V was trimmed by 3 bases and J by 3 bases, leaving 15 bases between them. The length of the CDR3 is 15 residues. The chain's CDR3 is CASSSPKQGDTEAFF. DNA for the CDR3: TGTGCCAGCAGCTCGCCCAAACAGGGAGACACTGAAGCTTTCTTT. The variable domain in full, with the rest retrieved from reference TRBV5-4 and TRBJ1-1, is ETGVTQSPTHLIKTRGQQVTLRCSSQSGHNTVSWYQQALGQGPQFIFQYYREEENGRGNFPPRFSGLQFPNYSSELNVNALELDDSALYLCASSSPKQGDTEAFFGQGTRLTVV.

The chain carries TRBV2 and TRBJ2-7, with TRBD2 as a possible D gene (6 bases). CDR1 is SNHLY and CDR2 is FYNNEI in the germline V gene. CDR3 length: 15 residues. Deletions cut 5 bases from V and 7 bases from J, with 21 bases between. The CDR3 sequence: CASSLAGTLTGEQYF. As DNA, the CDR3 is TGTGCCAGCAGTCTAGCCGGGACTCTCACCGGGGAGCAGTACTTC.

The chain couples TRBV30 to TRBJ2-7; perhaps TRBD2 as D (5 bases). This CDR3 comprises 12 residues. Germline assignment: CDR1 GTSNPN and CDR2 SVGIG (reference sequence). Trimming pared 0 bases from V and 4 bases from J, leaving 7 bases between. CDR3 region: CAWSVDFYEQYF. Written as DNA, the CDR3 is TGTGCCTGGAGTGTGGACTTTTACGAGCAGTACTTC. Full variable domain (remainder filled in from reference TRBV30 and TRBJ2-7): SQTIHQWPATLVQPVGSPLSLECTVEGTSNPNLYWYRQAAGRGLQLLFYSVGIGQISSEVPQNLSASRPQDRQFILSSKKLLLSDSGFYLCAWSVDFYEQYFGPGTRLTVT.

In this sample, this clone turned up many times. The V and J genes are TRBV7-9 and TRBJ1-1; 10 bases agree with TRBD1. This CDR3 has 15 residues. Germline V gives CDR1 SEHNR, CDR2 FQNEAQ (reference sequence). With 3 bases clipped from V and 3 bases from J, the junction kept 4 bases outside the gene matches. For the CDR3, the DNA is TGTGCCAGCAGCTTGCTGACAGGGGGCTACACTGAAGCTTTCTTT. Encoded protein: CASSLLTGGYTEAFF.

The chain recombines TRBV27 with TRBJ2-7, with TRBD2 matching over 11 bases. The CDR3 runs 15 residues. V dropped 7 bases and J dropped 4; count of bases not matched to a gene: 9. CDR1 is MNHEY, CDR2 SMNVEV, per germline (reference sequence). DNA for the CDR3: TGTGCCAGCAAGCTAGCGGGAGGCGATCATTACGAGCAGTACTTC. Translation gives CASKLAGGDHYEQYF.

The CDR3, as DNA: TGTGCCAGCAACGGGTTCACCGGGGAGCTGTTTTTT. Its protein product is CASNGFTGELFF. This chain uses TRBV14 with TRBJ2-2; D is uncertain. The CDR3 runs to 12 residues. The V gene lost 7 bases and the J gene lost 4 bases, with 7 bases spanning the gap. CDR1 is SGHDN, CDR2 FVKESK, per germline.

This clone was observed a handful of times. This sequence joins TRBV4-1 and TRBJ1-4; TRBD1 agrees at 9 bases. Germline V gives CDR1 MGHRA, CDR2 YSYEKL. With V trimmed by 9 bases and J by 5 bases, 7 bases remained unmatched. The CDR3 loop spans 14 amino acids. In nucleotides, the CDR3 is TGCGCCAGTGGGGGGACAGGGTGGAATGAAAAACTGTTTTTT. This sequence encodes CASGGTGWNEKLFF.

This chain joins TRBV13 and TRBJ2-3, with TRBD1 identical over 10 bases. Germline CDR1 is PRHDT and CDR2 is FYEKMQ (reference sequence). CDR3 length: 15 amino acids. Trimming took 5 bases from V and 2 from J; bases not matched to a gene: 4. The CDR3 DNA reads as TGTGCCAGCAGCCCAGACAGGGGGCACACAGATACGCAGTATTTT. Protein: CASSPDRGHTDTQYF. Together with reference TRBV13 and TRBJ2-3, the CDR3 gives the full variable domain: AAGVIQSPRHLIKEKRETATLKCYPIPRHDTVYWYQQGPGQDPQFLISFYEKMQSDKGSIPDRFSAQQFSDYHSELNMSSLELGDSALYFCASSPDRGHTDTQYFGPGTRLTVL.

The chain couples TRBV28 to TRBJ2-1, with 13 bases identical to TRBD2. Germline loops: CDR1 MDHEN, CDR2 SYDVKM. J was trimmed by 5 bases and V by 2 bases; bases with no gene match: 0. This CDR3 spans 15 amino acids. DNA for the CDR3: TGTGCCAGCAGTTTAGGACTAGCGGGGGACAATGAGCAGTTCTTC. Its translation is CASSLGLAGDNEQFF.

The sample holds one count of this clone. This chain connects TRBV9 to TRBJ1-1; D is possibly TRBD1 (6 bases). V was shortened by 0 bases and J by 4 bases, with 10 bases between the two germline ends. Looked up from germline, CDR1 is SGDLS and CDR2 is YYNGEE. The CDR3 has 14 residues. The DNA of the CDR3 is TGTGCCAGCAGCGTAGCTCCAGGGGCCACTGAAGCTTTCTTT. Translated: CASSVAPGATEAFF.

The chain combines TRBV4-2 with TRBJ2-1; 9 bases map to TRBD2. The V gene's germline CDR1 is LGHNA and CDR2 YNFKEQ. The V gene end was trimmed by 4 bases and the J gene end by 4 bases; junction bases not matched to a gene: 8. The CDR3 is made up of 16 amino acids. CDR3 sequence reads: CASSRVAGGSYNEQFF. The CDR3 DNA sequence: TGTGCCAGCAGCCGTGTGGCGGGAGGGAGTTACAATGAGCAGTTCTTC.

In its sample, this clone was seen once. V usage is TRBV29-1 and J usage is TRBJ2-3; no clear D gene. Trimming removed 4 bases from V and 5 bases from J, with 7 bases in between. CDR3 size: 11 residues. The germline V gene has CDR1 SQVTM and CDR2 ANQGSEA. The CDR3 is CSVGWRDTQYF. The CDR3 DNA reads TGCAGCGTTGGGTGGAGAGATACGCAGTATTTT.

The rearrangement links TRBV5-5 to TRBJ1-2, with D uncertain. In germline, CDR1 is SGHKS, CDR2 YYEKEE (reference sequence). This CDR3 comprises 15 residues. Trimming removed 0 bases from V and 4 bases from J, with 13 bases in between. CDR3 coding DNA: TGTGCCAGCAGCTTGGCGTTGGCAACTATCTATGGCTACACCTTC. It yields the protein CASSLALATIYGYTF.

This chain links TRBV12-3 or TRBV12-4 with TRBJ1-2; D is unclear. The ends were cut back, 6 bases at V and 5 bases at J, with 13 bases in the middle. There are 13 residues in the CDR3. The CDR3 reads CASSPTEAYGYTF. The DNA for the CDR3 is TGTGCCAGCAGCCCCACAGAAGCATATGGCTACACCTTC.

CDR3 nucleotide sequence: TGTGCCAGCAGTTCCGGGACAGGTGAAGCTTTCTTT. Its translation is CASSSGTGEAFF. This sequence joins TRBV2 and TRBJ1-1; TRBD1 matches at 8 bases. V lost 5 bases and J lost 7; bases outside the gene matches: 3. Germline assignment: CDR1 SNHLY and CDR2 FYNNEI. This CDR3 comprises 12 residues. Full variable domain (remainder filled in from reference TRBV2 and TRBJ1-1): EPEVTQTPSHQVTQMGQEVILRCVPISNHLYFYWYRQILGQKVEFLVSFYNNEISEKSEIFDDQFSVERPDGSNFTLKIRSTKLEDSAMYFCASSSGTGEAFFGQGTRLTVV.

The chain uses TRBV28 and TRBJ1-2; 8 bases agree with TRBD1. The CDR3 contains 15 residues. V lost 5 bases, J lost 4 bases, and 9 bases stayed unmatched. Looked up from germline, CDR1 is MDHEN and CDR2 is SYDVKM. CDR3 protein: CASSISDRVAYGYTF. The CDR3, as DNA: TGTGCCAGCAGTATATCGGACAGGGTAGCCTATGGCTACACCTTC.

This sequence joins TRBV5-1 and TRBJ2-3; 10 bases fit TRBD1. The length of the CDR3 is 14 residues. J was trimmed by 3 bases and V by 4 bases; bases with no gene match: 2. Looked up from germline, CDR1 is SGHRS and CDR2 is YFSETQ. CDR3 nucleotide sequence: TGCGCCAGCAGCAAGGACAGGGGGACAGATACGCAGTATTTT. The encoded protein is CASSKDRGTDTQYF.

V gene TRBV9 combines with J gene TRBJ1-3; 9 nucleotides agree with TRBD1. The CDR3 runs 15 residues. CDR1 SGDLS and CDR2 YYNGEE come from the germline V gene. The junction had 5 bases not matched to a gene; V was cut back by 3 bases and J by 4 bases. Written as DNA, the CDR3 is TGTGCCAGCAGCGCCCCCGGGACAGGGGGAAACACCATATATTTT. Residues: CASSAPGTGGNTIYF.

This chain links TRBV28 with TRBJ1-3; D is unclear. CDR1 is MDHEN and CDR2 is SYDVKM in the germline V gene. Trimming took off 5 bases at V and 4 bases at J, with 15 bases between the two ends. The CDR3 covers 15 residues. The CDR3 loop is CASSPPEESGNTIYF. CDR3 nucleotide sequence: TGTGCCAGCAGTCCCCCAGAGGAGTCAGGAAACACCATATATTTT. Supplemented by reference TRBV28 and TRBJ1-3, the full variable domain reads DVKVTQSSRYLVKRTGEKVFLECVQDMDHENMFWYRQDPGLGLRLIYFSYDVKMKEKGDIPEGYSVSREKKERFSLILESASTNQTSMYLCASSPPEESGNTIYFGEGSWLTVV.

The chain recombines TRBV5-1 with TRBJ1-4; no clear D. V was cut by 2 bases and J by 1 base, with 6 bases left in between. CDR3 length: 14 amino acids. The germline gives CDR1 SGHRS, CDR2 YFSETQ. CDR3 nucleotide sequence: TGCGCCAGCAGCTTTTCCAGAACTAATGAAAAACTGTTTTTT. This sequence encodes CASSFSRTNEKLFF.

The CDR3: CAIWRQEISGNTIYF. Here the CDR3 DNA reads TGTGCCATCTGGAGACAGGAGATCTCTGGAAACACCATATATTTT. V is TRBV10-3 and J is TRBJ1-3, with D possibly TRBD1 on 6 matching bases. This CDR3 contains 15 residues. Germline lookup yields CDR1 ENHRY and CDR2 SYGVKD. Trimming left V 8 bases short and J 0 bases short, with 14 bases between.

This chain connects TRBV19 to TRBJ2-3, with D perhaps TRBD1 (6 bases). Germline lookup yields CDR1 LNHDA and CDR2 SQIVND (reference sequence). V lost 3 bases and J 2 bases, leaving 9 bases between the germline ends. This CDR3 has 14 residues. The CDR3 is CASSITGFTDTQYF. In DNA, the CDR3 is TGTGCCAGTAGTATCACAGGGTTCACAGATACGCAGTATTTT.

The chain is built from TRBV4-1 and TRBJ2-1, with D possibly being TRBD2 (7 bases). This CDR3 comprises 16 residues. The V gene lost 5 bases and the J gene lost 0 bases, with 14 bases spanning the gap. CDR1 MGHRA and CDR2 YSYEKL come from the germline V gene. For the CDR3, the DNA is TGCGCCAGCAGCTTAGAAGGGGGGGCCTCCTACAATGAGCAGTTCTTC. Translating it yields CASSLEGGASYNEQFF.

This chain uses TRBV6-1 with TRBJ2-3; D is uncertain. Looked up from germline, CDR1 is MNHNS and CDR2 is SASEGT. V was shortened by 6 bases and J by 2 bases, with 6 bases between the two germline ends. The CDR3 extends over 12 amino acids. The CDR3 sequence: CASRPYTDTQYF. In nucleotides, the CDR3 is TGTGCCAGCAGACCCTACACAGATACGCAGTATTTT.

The rearrangement uses TRBV6-1 and TRBJ1-4; D gene ambiguous. Trimming cost V 4 bases and J 0 bases, with 21 bases left between them. The CDR3 covers 19 residues. Germline V gene sequence: CDR1 MNHNS, CDR2 SASEGT. The CDR3 DNA follows: TGTGCCAGCAGTGCCGGGCAACCGGGATACGCTGCAACTAATGAAAAACTGTTTTTT. It yields the protein CASSAGQPGYAATNEKLFF.

The V call is TRBV30, the J call TRBJ2-5; tentatively, D is TRBD1 (5 bases). Trimming stripped 5 bases from V and 2 bases from J, with 9 bases between. The CDR3 runs 12 residues. Germline CDR1 and CDR2: GTSNPN and SVGIG (reference sequence). The CDR3 region is CAWAGLQETQYF. CDR3 coding DNA: TGTGCCTGGGCAGGGTTGCAAGAGACCCAGTACTTC. The complete variable domain, with remaining parts taken from reference TRBV30 and TRBJ2-5, reads SQTIHQWPATLVQPVGSPLSLECTVEGTSNPNLYWYRQAAGRGLQLLFYSVGIGQISSEVPQNLSASRPQDRQFILSSKKLLLSDSGFYLCAWAGLQETQYFGPGTRLLVL.

The chain joins TRBV9 to TRBJ2-1, with 9 bases identical to TRBD2. This CDR3 spans 14 amino acids. The germline V gene has CDR1 SGDLS and CDR2 YYNGEE. Trimming at V came to 4 bases and at J to 4 bases, leaving 3 bases not matched to a gene. In DNA, the CDR3 is TGTGCCAGCAGCCCTAGCGGGACATACAATGAGCAGTTCTTC. This codes for CASSPSGTYNEQFF.

The chain uses TRBV6-5 and TRBJ1-5; D is unclear. Germline lookup yields CDR1 MNHEY and CDR2 SVGAGI. Trimming left V 7 bases short and J 5 bases short, with 12 bases between. The CDR3 has 13 amino acids. The CDR3 region is CASTSLLDQPQHF. CDR3 DNA: TGTGCCAGCACTTCCCTCCTAGATCAGCCCCAGCATTTT.

This clone came up a few times. The chain joins TRBV18 to TRBJ1-3; unclear D gene. Germline CDR1 reads KGHSH; CDR2 reads LQKENI. The V end was cut by 5 bases, the J end by 0 bases, with 8 bases between. There are 14 residues in the CDR3. CDR3 sequence (DNA): TGTGCCAGCTCAGGGGAGGCCTCTGGAAACACCATATATTTT. It codes for CASSGEASGNTIYF.

The CDR3 is CASSLREGYGYTF. CDR3 DNA sequence: TGTGCCAGCAGCTTGAGGGAGGGCTATGGCTACACCTTC. The chain joins TRBV5-4 to TRBJ1-2, with no clear D. The V end was cut by 1 base, the J end by 4 bases, with 8 bases between. Looked up from germline, CDR1 is SGHNT and CDR2 is YYREEE (reference sequence). The CDR3 has 13 amino acids.